This TCR beta chain was captured by sequencing in a study of blood T cells in healthy people across ages. The authors ran a second PCR of roughly 6 to 12 cycles using a sample-barcoded 5' primer and a J-beta primer mix. Using its own MiXCR run on the 5' RACE reads, TCRdb lists one record per CDR3 protein. Among about 1,400,000 distinct CDR3 sequences listed, 42% were seen once. The junction had 7 bases not matched to a gene; V was cut back by 0 bases and J by 9 bases. CDR3 size: 15 residues. Germline V gene data show CDR1 as MNHEY and CDR2 as SVGAGI. The sequencing sample was made of blood. This sequence joins TRBV6-5 and TRBJ2-1; 8 positions match TRBD1. The receptor's source is a woman younger than 30 in good health. In DNA form, the CDR3 reads TGTGCCAGCAGTTACTCGACGCAGGGGGCGAGTGAGCAGTTCTTC. Its protein is CASSYSTQGASEQFF.